This is a list of T cell receptor beta chains from one sample in a study of monozygotic twins with cystic fibrosis. Clones were read by immunoSEQ multiplex PCR, and TCRdb kept only the in-frame ones, dropping some. The profile shows some 9,600 clones, roughly nine tenths of them singletons. Sequences were obtained from blood. The receptor source for this set is a boy between 2 and 10 years old with cystic fibrosis. The CDR3 runs from the conserved cysteine through the conserved F or W. The D gene is left open where the match is weak. A clone size is listed for some rows: how often the clone was seen (once, few, many), or a class if it is expanded.

clone size	V gene	J gene	D gene	CDR3 protein	CDR3 DNA
.	TRBV7-3	TRBJ2-1	TRBD2	CASSPTPTSGGAGEQFF	TGTGCCAGCAGCCCGACCCCTACTAGCGGGGGGGCCGGTGAGCAGTTCTTC
.	TRBV27	TRBJ1-2	TRBD1	CASRPGQGANYGYTF	TGTGCCAGCAGACCCGGACAGGGGGCGAACTATGGCTACACCTTC
.	TRBV5-1	TRBJ1-2	.	CASSPDSPLDYGYTF	TGCGCCAGCAGCCCGGACAGTCCCCTGGACTATGGCTACACCTTC
.	TRBV30	TRBJ2-7	.	CAWRDSYEQYF	TGTGCCTGGAGGGACTCGTACGAGCAGTACTTC
.	TRBV6-5	TRBJ1-1	TRBD1	CASSFGTVRNTEAFF	TGTGCCAGCAGTTTCGGGACAGTTAGAAACACTGAAGCTTTCTTT
.	TRBV27	TRBJ1-2	TRBD1	CASQGVGSYGYTF	TGTGCCAGCCAGGGGGTTGGGAGCTATGGCTACACCTTC
.	TRBV5-4	TRBJ2-3	.	CASSFSTRIENTQYF	TGTGCCAGCAGCTTCTCGACTAGGATCGAAAATACGCAGTATTTT
.	TRBV2	TRBJ1-1	.	CASSEFGSAEAFF	TGTGCCAGCAGTGAATTCGGGAGCGCTGAAGCTTTCTTT
.	TRBV7-9	TRBJ1-4	TRBD1	CASSSVYLGQAEKLFF	TGTGCCAGCAGCTCAGTTTACCTTGGACAGGCTGAAAAACTGTTTTTT
.	TRBV30	TRBJ2-5	.	CAWRSQETQYF	TGTGCCTGGAGAAGTCAAGAGACCCAGTACTTC
.	TRBV11-3	TRBJ2-3	.	CASSLEGGRSDTQYF	TGTGCCAGCAGCTTAGAGGGGGGGCGATCAGATACGCAGTATTTT
once	TRBV30	TRBJ1-2	.	CAWTVGGESGYTF	TGTGCCTGGACCGTGGGAGGGGAGAGTGGCTACACCTTC
.	TRBV6-5	TRBJ1-5	.	CASSYSRRYQPQHF	TGTGCCAGCAGTTACTCGAGGCGGTATCAGCCCCAGCATTTT
.	TRBV19	TRBJ1-2	TRBD1	CASRSGTGVHYGYTF	TGTGCCAGTAGGTCCGGGACAGGGGTCCACTATGGCTACACCTTC
.	TRBV5-1	TRBJ2-2	.	CASNPIIFTGELFF	TGCGCCAGCAACCCGATTATCTTCACCGGGGAGCTGTTTTTT
.	TRBV2	TRBJ1-1	.	CASSDLFEAFF	TGTGCCAGCAGTGACCTCTTTGAAGCTTTCTTT